These 27 T cell receptor beta chains share one sample of origin, sequenced in a study of T cells in Graves' hyperthyroidism and ophthalmopathy. Amplified TCR beta CDR3 regions came from RNA transcripts. TCR CDR3 regions were first amplified by RT-PCR with HTBI primers. MiXCR, applied by TCRdb to the multiplex PCR reads, yields one record per CDR3 protein. The data hold around 340,000 distinct CDR3 sequences, with 11% to 15% observed a single time. Sequenced sample: blood. These receptors came from a woman aged 25 to 39 with Graves' hyperthyroidism.

Comment on this clonotype: Possible read error: a much larger clone is one base away. J is TRBJ2-1 and V is TRBV20-1; 7 nucleotides match TRBD2. Germline CDR1 and CDR2: DFQATT and SNEGSKA (reference sequence). This CDR3 region has 13 residues. The CDR3 spells CSARRLAANVQFF. The CDR3 bases are TGCAGTGCTAGAAGGCTAGCGGCCAATGTGCAGTTCTTC.

V usage is TRBV7-2 and J usage is TRBJ2-1; the D gene is possibly TRBD2 (5 bases). This CDR3 has 14 amino acids. Germline V gene sequence: CDR1 SGHTA, CDR2 FQGNSA. The V end lost 2 bases, the J end lost 8 bases, and 13 bases lay between the germline ends. CDR3 region: CASSLQRGPHEQFF. The CDR3 bases are TGTGCCAGCAGCTTACAACGCGGGCCCCATGAGCAGTTCTTC.

With regard to this clonotype: At one end the junction does not follow the germline gene, possibly because of a read error. The gene calls are TRBV28 and TRBJ1-5; D gene unclear. Germline CDR1 MDHEN, CDR2 SYDVKM. This CDR3 has 16 residues. DNA for the CDR3: TGTGCCGGCAGTTCATCTCGCGGCAGGTTTAACCAGCCCCAGCATTTT. It specifies CAGSSSRGRFNQPQHF.

This clonotype was seen at least ten times. V usage is TRBV29-1 and J usage is TRBJ2-6; D call uncertain. The CDR3 is 13 residues long. The V and J ends lost 2 bases and 0 bases respectively, with 2 bases between them. Germline loops: CDR1 SQVTM, CDR2 ANQGSEA. CDR3 in DNA: TGCAGCGTTGAACACTCTGGGGCCAACGTCCTGACTTTC. Protein: CSVEHSGANVLTF. Using reference TRBV29-1 and TRBJ2-6 for the parts outside the CDR3, the full variable domain is SAVISQKPSRDICQRGTSLTIQCQVDSQVTMMFWYRQQPGQSLTLIATANQGSEATYESGFVIDKFPISRPNLTFSTLTVSNMSPEDSSIYLCSVEHSGANVLTFGAGSRLTVL.

This clonotype showed up many times. This rearrangement joins TRBV20-1 to TRBJ2-7; 8 nucleotides agree with TRBD1. There are 13 residues in the CDR3. Germline CDR1 and CDR2: DFQATT and SNEGSKA (reference sequence). V shed 5 bases and J 3 bases; nucleotides not matched to a gene: 6. This CDR3 reads CSAERDRLYEQYF. The CDR3 DNA follows: TGCAGTGCTGAAAGGGACAGGCTCTACGAGCAGTACTTC.

This clonotype has at least ten counts. This sequence joins TRBV20-1 and TRBJ2-3, with TRBD2 matching 12 bases. The CDR3 covers 14 residues. V trimming: 2 bases; J trimming: 4 bases; junction bases outside the gene matches: 1. In germline, CDR1 is DFQATT, CDR2 SNEGSKA (reference sequence). Here the CDR3 reads CSARLAGGPDTQYF. The CDR3 DNA reads as TGCAGTGCTAGACTAGCGGGAGGGCCAGATACGCAGTATTTT.

This clonotype showed up many times. This chain uses TRBV28 with TRBJ1-1, with TRBD1 as a possible D gene (5 bases). The CDR3 is 15 amino acids. V dropped 6 bases and J dropped 1 base, with 15 bases sitting between them. Germline CDR1 is MDHEN and CDR2 is SYDVKM. The chain's CDR3 is CASRDWDGSNTEAFF. CDR3 DNA: TGTGCCAGCAGGGATTGGGACGGATCGAACACTGAAGCTTTCTTT.

In its sample, this clonotype was seen many times. The V gene is TRBV12-5, the J gene TRBJ2-5, with D tentatively TRBD1 (6 bases). This CDR3 contains 13 residues. V lost 6 bases, J lost 4 bases, and 12 bases lay in between. Germline V gene lookup returns CDR1 LGHNT and CDR2 FRNRAP. CDR3 in amino acids: CASGPLRGETQYF. In DNA form, the CDR3 reads TGTGCTAGTGGCCCCCTCAGGGGAGAGACCCAGTACTTC.

This clonotype was detected many times. This chain joins TRBV27 and TRBJ2-7, with D perhaps TRBD2 (5 bases). The CDR3 sequence is 13 residues long. Germline assignment: CDR1 MNHEY and CDR2 SMNVEV (reference sequence). The V end was cut by 6 bases, the J end by 6 bases, with 15 bases between. CDR3 loop: CASSPGITREQYF. In DNA form, the CDR3 reads TGTGCCAGCAGCCCCGGGATTACTCGCGAGCAGTACTTC.

This clonotype turned up a few times. The chain couples TRBV13 to TRBJ2-2; D perhaps matches TRBD1 (6 bases). The ends were cut back, 4 bases at V and 4 bases at J, with 7 bases in the middle. The CDR3 length is 13 residues. Germline CDR1 is PRHDT and CDR2 is FYEKMQ (reference sequence). The CDR3 reads CASSSDSTGELFF. The CDR3 DNA reads as TGTGCCAGCAGCTCGGACAGCACCGGGGAGCTGTTTTTT. Using reference TRBV13 and TRBJ2-2 for the parts outside the CDR3, the full variable domain is AAGVIQSPRHLIKEKRETATLKCYPIPRHDTVYWYQQGPGQDPQFLISFYEKMQSDKGSIPDRFSAQQFSDYHSELNMSSLELGDSALYFCASSSDSTGELFFGEGSRLTVL.

This clonotype was seen a few times. The CDR3 sequence is CASSSGLANNEQFF. CDR3 sequence (DNA): TGCGCCAGCAGCTCGGGACTAGCGAACAATGAGCAGTTCTTC. The V and J genes are TRBV5-1 and TRBJ2-1; 10 nucleotides align to TRBD2. The CDR3 runs to 14 residues. The V and J ends lost 3 bases and 5 bases, in that order; junction bases with no gene match: 2. Germline loops: CDR1 SGHRS, CDR2 YFSETQ.

This clonotype has at least ten counts. The V gene is TRBV12-3 or TRBV12-4, the J gene TRBJ1-2; D ambiguous. This CDR3 region has 13 residues. V was trimmed by 6 bases and J by 5 bases, leaving 13 bases between them. The CDR3 protein is CASSVLREYGYTF. CDR3 sequence (DNA): TGTGCCAGCAGCGTTTTGAGGGAGTATGGCTACACCTTC.

This rearrangement joins TRBV6-6 to TRBJ1-5; D unresolved. CDR3 length: 15 amino acids. V was shortened by 0 bases and J by 7 bases, with 13 bases between the two germline ends. The germline CDR1 and CDR2 sequences are MNHNY and SVGAGI (reference sequence). The CDR3 here is CASSYSASLEQPQHF. The CDR3 DNA is TGTGCCAGCAGTTACTCGGCCTCCCTGGAGCAGCCCCAGCATTTT.

This clonotype was counted many times. V is TRBV7-2 and J is TRBJ1-5; D gene unclear. The V and J ends lost 5 bases and 5 bases respectively, with 13 bases between them. From germline, CDR1 is SGHTA and CDR2 FQGNSA. This CDR3 spans 14 amino acids. The CDR3 spells CASSAKLGDQPQHF. The CDR3 region has the DNA TGTGCCAGCAGCGCGAAATTGGGTGATCAGCCCCAGCATTTT.

In its sample, this clonotype was seen a few times. This sequence joins TRBV29-1 and TRBJ2-3; tentative D call: TRBD1 (5 bases). The CDR3 spans 13 residues. The ends were cut back, 5 bases at V and 2 bases at J, with 11 bases in the middle. CDR1 SQVTM and CDR2 ANQGSEA come from the germline V gene. The CDR3 spells CSVMGRVTDTQYF. CDR3 DNA sequence: TGCAGCGTTATGGGCAGGGTCACAGATACGCAGTATTTT.

The rearrangement joins TRBV7-9 to TRBJ1-3, with 9 bases identical to TRBD1. The junction had 5 bases not matched to a gene; V was cut back by 4 bases and J by 4 bases. CDR3 length: 15 amino acids. Germline lookup yields CDR1 SEHNR and CDR2 FQNEAQ (reference sequence). CDR3 sequence: CASSWDRAGGNTIYF. In DNA, the CDR3 is TGTGCCAGCAGCTGGGACAGGGCAGGAGGAAACACCATATATTTT.

This clonotype was seen only a few times. In DNA form, the CDR3 reads TGTGCCAGCAGACGGACTAGCGGAGAGACCTACGAGCAGTACTTC. Amino acids: CASRRTSGETYEQYF. The chain joins TRBV5-5 to TRBJ2-7; 10 nucleotides match TRBD2. V lost 5 bases to trimming and J lost 2 bases; unmatched junction nucleotides: 7. This CDR3 has 15 amino acids. Germline assignment: CDR1 SGHKS and CDR2 YYEKEE (reference sequence). The complete variable domain, with remaining parts taken from reference TRBV5-5 and TRBJ2-7, reads DAGVTQSPTHLIKTRGQQVTLRCSPISGHKSVSWYQQVLGQGPQFIFQYYEKEERGRGNFPDRFSARQFPNYSSELNVNALLLGDSALYLCASRRTSGETYEQYFGPGTRLTVT.

This clonotype occurred many times. The chain combines TRBV6-5 with TRBJ2-7, with D maybe TRBD1 (7 bases). CDR1 and CDR2 (germline): MNHEY, SVGAGI. The CDR3 spans 15 residues. The V end lost 2 bases, the J end lost 6 bases, and 17 bases lay between the germline ends. The CDR3 nucleotides read TGTGCCAGCAGTTACCAGGGGGGTCTGCGAGTCGAGCAGTACTTC. This encodes CASSYQGGLRVEQYF.

This clonotype has a count of ten or more. The CDR3 nucleotides are TGTGCCAGCAGTTCCCCAGGGACTAGCGGGACCTACAATGAGCAGTTCTTC. It encodes CASSSPGTSGTYNEQFF. The J gene is TRBJ2-1, the V gene TRBV28, with 13 nucleotides matching TRBD2. Trimming at V came to 4 bases and at J to 2 bases, leaving 5 bases not matched to a gene. CDR3 length: 17 residues. CDR1 is MDHEN, CDR2 SYDVKM, per germline.

This clonotype was picked up many times. The chain uses TRBV12-3 or TRBV12-4 and TRBJ2-1; D possibly uses TRBD1 or TRBD2 (5 bases each). Trimming removed 3 bases from V and 5 bases from J, with 14 bases in between. The CDR3 extends over 15 amino acids. The CDR3 nucleotides read TGTGCCAGCAGTTTCGACGTCCTGGGGGACAATGAGCAGTTCTTC. Its protein product is CASSFDVLGDNEQFF.

The rearrangement joins TRBV15 to TRBJ2-2; the match to TRBD1 covers 8 bases. CDR1 is LNHNV, CDR2 YYDKDF, per germline (reference sequence). The CDR3 covers 16 residues. Trimming took 0 bases from V and 10 from J; bases not matched to a gene: 10. CDR3 sequence: CATSREWGAGGEELFF. CDR3 DNA sequence: TGTGCCACCAGCAGAGAATGGGGGGCAGGGGGCGAGGAGCTGTTTTTT.

V and J are TRBV20-1 and TRBJ1-1, with a weak D call TRBD1 (6 bases). CDR1 is DFQATT and CDR2 is SNEGSKA in the germline V gene (reference sequence). CDR3 size: 15 residues. V lost 5 bases and J 0 bases, leaving 16 bases between the germline ends. The DNA of the CDR3 is TGCAGTGCTCGTCCGGGACACGGAATGAACACTGAAGCTTTCTTT. Translated: CSARPGHGMNTEAFF.

This clonotype was observed many times. This chain uses TRBV20-1 with TRBJ2-7; TRBD1 might be the D (5 bases). The germline CDR1 and CDR2 sequences are DFQATT and SNEGSKA (reference sequence). Between the trimmed V and J ends, which lost 1 base and 4 bases, there was a span of 14 bases. The CDR3 runs to 14 residues. CDR3: CSARVDSTGYEQYF. CDR3 bases: TGCAGTGCTAGAGTAGACAGTACGGGTTACGAGCAGTACTTC.

Turning to this clonotype: A read error may be the cause here, since a much bigger clone is one base away. This CDR3 reads CASAPPPRTRVDEQFF. The CDR3 DNA sequence: TGTGCCAGCGCCCCGCCCCCACGGACGAGGGTTGATGAGCAGTTCTTC. The chain is built from TRBV27 and TRBJ2-1, with D tentatively TRBD2 (5 bases). The CDR3 length is 16 residues. CDR1 and CDR2 (germline): MNHEY, SMNVEV (reference sequence). V lost 8 bases and J lost 8, with 25 bases in between.

V is TRBV4-2 and J is TRBJ2-7; 7 bases are shared with TRBD1. Germline V gene data show CDR1 as LGHNA and CDR2 as YNFKEQ. The CDR3 has 14 residues. V gave up 0 bases and J gave up 7 bases; unmatched junction bases: 6. The CDR3 sequence is CASSQEYTRGEQYF. The CDR3, as DNA: TGTGCCAGCAGCCAAGAGTATACCAGGGGGGAGCAGTACTTC.

This clonotype was observed at least ten times. The V call is TRBV11-2, the J call TRBJ2-7; 7 positions match TRBD1. The germline V gene has CDR1 SGHAT and CDR2 FQNNGV. V lost 3 bases, J lost 3 bases, and 8 bases stayed unmatched. The CDR3 loop spans 15 amino acids. The CDR3 sequence is CASSFSTGSGYEQYF. The CDR3, as DNA: TGTGCCAGCAGCTTCTCGACAGGGTCTGGCTACGAGCAGTACTTC.

In this sample, this clonotype turned up many times. The rearrangement uses TRBV19 and TRBJ1-1; D might be TRBD1 (6 bases). The CDR3 is 13 residues long. CDR1 is LNHDA and CDR2 is SQIVND in the germline V gene (reference sequence). V dropped 11 bases and J dropped 1 base, with 14 bases sitting between them. The CDR3 region has the DNA TGTGCCTGTGAACAGGGACCGAACACTGAAGCTTTCTTT. This sequence encodes CACEQGPNTEAFF.